The rows below give T cell receptor beta chains drawn from one sample of a study of T cells in Graves' hyperthyroidism and ophthalmopathy. Each CDR3 protein gets one entry after TCRdb re-called the multiplex PCR reads with MiXCR. The sample lists about 400,000 distinct CDR3 sequences, under 15% seen once, with about 31% in the top ten. The specimen sequenced was blood. The origin of the receptors is a woman aged 25 to 39 with Graves' hyperthyroidism. Both conserved end residues are part of each CDR3. The order of the fields is V gene, D gene, J gene, clone size, CDR3 DNA, CDR3 protein. A D gene is named only where the DNA matches it firmly. Some rows mark clone size as missing; the rest say once, few, many or name a class of expanded clone.

v_gene: TRBV3-1; d_gene: .; j_gene: TRBJ2-3; abundance: many; CDR3nt: TGTGCCAGCAGCCCCCTTGACGATACGCAGTATTTT; CDR3aa: CASSPLDDTQYF
v_gene: TRBV20-1; d_gene: TRBD1; j_gene: TRBJ2-3; abundance: many; CDR3nt: TGCAGTGCCCTCCTTGGGACAGGGAGCACAGATACGCAGTATTTT; CDR3aa: CSALLGTGSTDTQYF
v_gene: TRBV6-2/TRBV6-3; d_gene: TRBD1; j_gene: TRBJ1-4; abundance: .; CDR3nt: TGTGCCAGCAGTTATCCAGGGGGCGGTGAAAAACTGTTTTTT; CDR3aa: CASSYPGGGEKLFF
v_gene: TRBV12-3/TRBV12-4; d_gene: .; j_gene: TRBJ1-5; abundance: many; CDR3nt: TGTGCCAGCAGTTTTGGGAGGGATCAGCCCCAGCATTTT; CDR3aa: CASSFGRDQPQHF
v_gene: TRBV6-1; d_gene: .; j_gene: TRBJ2-7; abundance: .; CDR3nt: TGTGTCAGCAACCGGGACATTTCTGGCGAGCAGTACTTC; CDR3aa: CVSNRDISGEQYF
v_gene: TRBV28; d_gene: .; j_gene: TRBJ2-3; abundance: many; CDR3nt: TGTGCCAGCAGCCAAATGGGTTTCCCGCGCACAGATACGCAGTATTTT; CDR3aa: CASSQMGFPRTDTQYF
v_gene: TRBV2; d_gene: .; j_gene: TRBJ2-2; abundance: few; CDR3nt: TGTGCCAGCAGGCGAACCACAGCGAAACGCGGGGAGCTGTTTTTT; CDR3aa: CASRRTTAKRGELFF
v_gene: TRBV6-1; d_gene: TRBD1; j_gene: TRBJ1-2; abundance: few; CDR3nt: TGTGCCAGCAGGACCTCAACAGGAGGACAGGGGGCATATGGCTACACCTTC; CDR3aa: CASRTSTGGQGAYGYTF
v_gene: TRBV6-1; d_gene: .; j_gene: TRBJ1-1; abundance: many; CDR3nt: TGTGCCAGCAGTGAATATCCTTTCCGCACTGAAGCTTTCTTT; CDR3aa: CASSEYPFRTEAFF
v_gene: TRBV2; d_gene: TRBD1; j_gene: TRBJ1-5; abundance: many; CDR3nt: TGTGCCAGCAGTATGACAGGGGGCAATCAGCCCCAGCATTTT; CDR3aa: CASSMTGGNQPQHF
v_gene: TRBV7-8; d_gene: .; j_gene: TRBJ2-4; abundance: .; CDR3nt: TGTGCCAGCAGCTACATAGCCCACTCAAACATTCAGTACTTC; CDR3aa: CASSYIAHSNIQYF
v_gene: TRBV5-4; d_gene: .; j_gene: TRBJ2-7; abundance: many; CDR3nt: TGTGCCAGCAGCCGGGGCGGATTCGCCTACGAGCAGTACTTC; CDR3aa: CASSRGGFAYEQYF
v_gene: TRBV27; d_gene: .; j_gene: TRBJ2-2; abundance: .; CDR3nt: TGTGCCAGCACCCTGGGAGGATTGGAGTGGGGCACCGGGGAGCTGTTTTTT; CDR3aa: CASTLGGLEWGTGELFF
v_gene: TRBV29-1; d_gene: TRBD1; j_gene: TRBJ2-1; abundance: few; CDR3nt: TGCAGCGTTGAGGGGGGGGACAGGGGATACAATGAGCAGTTCTTC; CDR3aa: CSVEGGDRGYNEQFF
v_gene: TRBV10-1; d_gene: .; j_gene: TRBJ2-7; abundance: few; CDR3nt: TGCGCCAGCAGTGAGTACCCCCAAACGATCGGGCAGTACTTC; CDR3aa: CASSEYPQTIGQYF
v_gene: TRBV11-2; d_gene: .; j_gene: TRBJ1-1; abundance: .; CDR3nt: TGTGCCAGCAGCTGGGGGGGGGGATGGACTGAAGCTTTCTTT; CDR3aa: CASSWGGGWTEAFF
v_gene: TRBV28; d_gene: TRBD1; j_gene: TRBJ2-1; abundance: .; CDR3nt: TGTGCCAGCAGAGAGACAGGGACAATCGATGAGCAGTTCTTC; CDR3aa: CASRETGTIDEQFF
v_gene: TRBV3-1; d_gene: TRBD1; j_gene: TRBJ2-5; abundance: many; CDR3nt: TGTGCCAGCAGTCCACCAGGACAGGGACAAGAGACCCAGTACTTC; CDR3aa: CASSPPGQGQETQYF
v_gene: TRBV6-2/TRBV6-3; d_gene: .; j_gene: TRBJ2-7; abundance: many; CDR3nt: TGTGCCAGCAGCCGGGTAACGGGGAATTCCTACGAGCAGTACTTC; CDR3aa: CASSRVTGNSYEQYF
v_gene: TRBV6-5; d_gene: .; j_gene: TRBJ2-5; abundance: many; CDR3nt: .; CDR3aa: CASSYSPTQFFGETQYF
v_gene: TRBV12-3/TRBV12-4; d_gene: TRBD2; j_gene: TRBJ2-7; abundance: many; CDR3nt: TGTGCCAGCAGTAGCTGGAGCGGGAGGGCCAGGGGCTCCTACGAGCAGTACTTC; CDR3aa: CASSSWSGRARGSYEQYF
v_gene: TRBV2; d_gene: .; j_gene: TRBJ2-7; abundance: .; CDR3nt: TGTGCCAGCAATGAATCGGCCAGCGGTTCCTACGAGCAGTACTTC; CDR3aa: CASNESASGSYEQYF
v_gene: TRBV28; d_gene: .; j_gene: TRBJ2-5; abundance: once; CDR3nt: TGTGCCAGCAGTGAAGACGAGGAAGACCAAGAGACCCAGTACTTC; CDR3aa: CASSEDEEDQETQYF
v_gene: TRBV4-1; d_gene: TRBD2; j_gene: TRBJ2-3; abundance: .; CDR3nt: TGCGCCAGCAGCCGACCTCAAACCGGACTAGCGGGAGGTCCCCCTAGCACAGATACGCAGTATTTT; CDR3aa: CASSRPQTGLAGGPPSTDTQYF
v_gene: TRBV27; d_gene: .; j_gene: TRBJ2-5; abundance: many; CDR3nt: TGTGCCAGCAGTTCCTCTTCATGGGGGACCCAGTACTTC; CDR3aa: CASSSSSWGTQYF
v_gene: TRBV29-1; d_gene: .; j_gene: TRBJ2-7; abundance: .; CDR3nt: TGCAGCGTTGAAGCTAGCTACGGCTACGAGCAGTACTTC; CDR3aa: CSVEASYGYEQYF
v_gene: TRBV27; d_gene: TRBD1; j_gene: TRBJ2-1; abundance: many; CDR3nt: TGTGCCAGCAGTAGGACAGGGGGGTACAATGAGCAGTTCTTC; CDR3aa: CASSRTGGYNEQFF
v_gene: TRBV12-3/TRBV12-4; d_gene: .; j_gene: TRBJ1-3; abundance: many; CDR3nt: TGTGCCAGCAGTTTATGGGGTGTCCCCTCTGGAAACACCATATATTTT; CDR3aa: CASSLWGVPSGNTIYF
v_gene: TRBV20-1; d_gene: TRBD1; j_gene: TRBJ2-1; abundance: .; CDR3nt: TGCAGTGCTAACCCCCGGACAGGGGGATTGAATGAGCAGTTCTTC; CDR3aa: CSANPRTGGLNEQFF
v_gene: TRBV20-1; d_gene: TRBD2; j_gene: TRBJ2-7; abundance: many; CDR3nt: TGCAGTGCGGAGGAAAGCGGGAGCTCCTACGAGCAGTACTTC; CDR3aa: CSAEESGSSYEQYF
v_gene: TRBV7-2; d_gene: .; j_gene: TRBJ1-5; abundance: .; CDR3nt: TGTGCCAGCAGCTTAGTGGGGGGACACGGATCGGGACAGCCCCAGCATTTT; CDR3aa: CASSLVGGHGSGQPQHF
v_gene: TRBV7-9; d_gene: .; j_gene: TRBJ2-5; abundance: many; CDR3nt: TGTGCCAGCAGCTTAGCCCCCCCAGTCCCTACAGAGACCCAGTACTTC; CDR3aa: CASSLAPPVPTETQYF
v_gene: TRBV6-1; d_gene: .; j_gene: TRBJ1-1; abundance: .; CDR3nt: TGTGCCAGCAATGGAGGGGGCACTGAAGCTTTCTTT; CDR3aa: CASNGGGTEAFF
v_gene: TRBV28; d_gene: TRBD1; j_gene: TRBJ2-1; abundance: many; CDR3nt: TGTGCCAGCAGTTTAGACCAGGGGGCTTCGCGTGAGCAGTTCTTC; CDR3aa: CASSLDQGASREQFF
v_gene: TRBV18; d_gene: .; j_gene: TRBJ1-2; abundance: many; CDR3nt: TGTGCCAGCTCACCACAAGGGCACGCAGACTATGGCTACACCTTC; CDR3aa: CASSPQGHADYGYTF
v_gene: TRBV5-1; d_gene: .; j_gene: TRBJ2-2; abundance: .; CDR3nt: TGCGCCAGCAGCTTGGATTTAAACACCGGGGAGCTGTTTTTT; CDR3aa: CASSLDLNTGELFF
v_gene: TRBV6-1; d_gene: .; j_gene: TRBJ2-7; abundance: many; CDR3nt: TGTGCCAGCAGGGGGACCCTTCCAAGGCCCTACGAGCAGTACTTC; CDR3aa: CASRGTLPRPYEQYF
v_gene: TRBV7-3; d_gene: .; j_gene: TRBJ2-7; abundance: few; CDR3nt: TGTGCCAGCAGCTTAATGGCCATCTCCTACGAGCAGTACTTC; CDR3aa: CASSLMAISYEQYF
v_gene: TRBV20-1; d_gene: .; j_gene: TRBJ2-4; abundance: many; CDR3nt: TGCAGTGCTAGGTCCGATAGCTCGAACATTCAGTACTTC; CDR3aa: CSARSDSSNIQYF
v_gene: TRBV6-1; d_gene: TRBD2; j_gene: TRBJ2-3; abundance: once; CDR3nt: TGTGCCAGCAGCCAACTAGCGGGAGTTACAGATACGCAGTATTTT; CDR3aa: CASSQLAGVTDTQYF
v_gene: TRBV6-1; d_gene: TRBD1; j_gene: TRBJ2-1; abundance: many; CDR3nt: TGTGCCAGCAGTGAAATCTCGGGACAGGGGGCCCCCAGCGGGAGTTCGTGGTGGGATGAGCAGTTCTTC; CDR3aa: CASSEISGQGAPSGSSWWDEQFF
v_gene: TRBV30; d_gene: .; j_gene: TRBJ2-7; abundance: many; CDR3nt: TGTGCCTGGAGTGTGGCTACCTACGAGCAGTACTTC; CDR3aa: CAWSVATYEQYF
v_gene: TRBV20-1; d_gene: .; j_gene: TRBJ2-1; abundance: few; CDR3nt: TGCAGTGCCCGGAGACCGAGTCCCCCCTACAATGAGCAGTTCTTC; CDR3aa: CSARRPSPPYNEQFF
v_gene: TRBV27; d_gene: .; j_gene: TRBJ2-5; abundance: .; CDR3nt: TGTGCCAGCAGTTTGGAGGGCCCTTCGGTGGGAGAGACCCAGTACTTC; CDR3aa: CASSLEGPSVGETQYF
v_gene: TRBV10-3; d_gene: TRBD1; j_gene: TRBJ2-7; abundance: .; CDR3nt: TGTGCCATCAGTCCGGACAGGACAAGCTCCTACGAGCAGTACTTC; CDR3aa: CAISPDRTSSYEQYF
v_gene: TRBV28; d_gene: TRBD1; j_gene: TRBJ1-6; abundance: many; CDR3nt: TGTGCCAGCAGGACCGCATCGGACAGGAGTTCACCCCTCCACTTT; CDR3aa: CASRTASDRSSPLHF
v_gene: TRBV18; d_gene: .; j_gene: TRBJ1-1; abundance: many; CDR3nt: TGTGCCAGCTCAACCCTACAGGGAGGCACTGAAGCTTTCTTT; CDR3aa: CASSTLQGGTEAFF
v_gene: TRBV27; d_gene: TRBD2; j_gene: TRBJ2-3; abundance: many; CDR3nt: TGTGCCAGCAGACGACTAGCACTCACAGATACGCAGTATTTT; CDR3aa: CASRRLALTDTQYF
v_gene: TRBV20-1; d_gene: TRBD1; j_gene: TRBJ2-7; abundance: many; CDR3nt: TGCAGTGCTAGGGTCCGCCAGGGGGTCTACGAGCAGTACTTC; CDR3aa: CSARVRQGVYEQYF
v_gene: TRBV7-2; d_gene: TRBD1; j_gene: TRBJ2-6; abundance: few; CDR3nt: TGTGCCAGCAACAAAGGGGGCGCTGGGGCCAACGTCCTGACTTTC; CDR3aa: CASNKGGAGANVLTF
v_gene: TRBV18; d_gene: .; j_gene: TRBJ2-2; abundance: .; CDR3nt: TGTGCCAGCTCACCAAACAGGGAGTCGTTAGTGACCGGGGAGCTGTTTTTT; CDR3aa: CASSPNRESLVTGELFF
v_gene: TRBV11-2; d_gene: .; j_gene: TRBJ2-7; abundance: many; CDR3nt: TGTGCCAGCAGCTTAAGTACCTACGAGCAGTACTTC; CDR3aa: CASSLSTYEQYF
v_gene: TRBV20-1; d_gene: .; j_gene: TRBJ1-3; abundance: .; CDR3nt: TGCAGTGCTAGAGAGGGGATTAAGGCTGGAAACACCATATATTTT; CDR3aa: CSAREGIKAGNTIYF
v_gene: TRBV12-3/TRBV12-4; d_gene: .; j_gene: TRBJ2-7; abundance: many; CDR3nt: TGTGCCAGCAGTTCCCCCGAGACATTCGAAGGCGAGCAGTACTTC; CDR3aa: CASSSPETFEGEQYF